The text below deals with one T cell receptor beta chain. The data stem from a study of blood T cell repertoires in COVID-19. TCRdb's copy holds only in-frame clones and misses some; the assay was immunoSEQ multiplex PCR. The repertoire holds over 150,000 clones, 88% seen once, with roughly 8.9% in the top ten. V lost 3 bases, J lost 0 bases, and 2 bases stayed unmatched. Germline values: CDR1 KGHSH, CDR2 LQKENI. This CDR3 region has 16 residues. The sequence came from a woman in her late teens or twenties who had recovered from COVID-19. Sequencing was performed on PBMCs or T cells enriched from blood (not recorded which). This sequence joins TRBV18 and TRBJ1-3, with 10 bases fitting TRBD1. This CDR3 reads CASSPGTGVSGNTIYF. The CDR3 DNA is TGTGCCAGCTCACCGGGGACAGGGGTCTCTGGAAACACCATATATTTT.